These 21 T cell receptor beta chains originate from one sample sequenced in a study of blood T cell repertoires in COVID-19. Sequenced by immunoSEQ multiplex PCR; TCRdb stores in-frame clones only, minus some. The sample includes about 37,000 clones, approximately 87% of them seen just once. Input material: peripheral blood. Receptor source: a human donor in a cohort sampled during active COVID-19.

The chain couples TRBV27 to TRBJ1-1; D unresolved. The V and J ends lost 6 bases and 2 bases respectively, with 13 bases between them. Germline V gene data show CDR1 as MNHEY and CDR2 as SMNVEV (reference sequence). The CDR3 has 14 residues. DNA for the CDR3: TGTGCCAGCAGCACCCTGGGCCCTAACACTGAAGCTTTCTTT. Translated, it gives CASSTLGPNTEAFF.

As to this clone: Mismatch with germline at one junction end may stem from a read error. V and J are TRBV7-7 and TRBJ2-3; tentatively, D is TRBD1 (5 bases). The CDR3 is 15 amino acids. Germline CDR1 is SSHAT and CDR2 is FNYEAQ (reference sequence). As DNA, the CDR3 is TGTGCTAGCAGCTTAAGGTCAGGGAAGACAGATACGCAGTATTTT. Translating it yields CASSLRSGKTDTQYF. Variable domain in full (rest from reference TRBV7-7 and TRBJ2-3): GAGVSQSPRYKVTKRGQDVTLRCDPISSHATLYWYQQALGQGPEFLTYFNYEAQPDKSGLPSDRFSAERPEGSISTLTIQRTEQRDSAMYRCASSLRSGKTDTQYFGPGTRLTVL.

This rearrangement joins TRBV10-2 to TRBJ2-1; TRBD2 is a possible D gene (5 bases). V was shortened by 1 base and J by 10 bases, with 11 bases between the two germline ends. CDR1 and CDR2 (germline): WSHSY, SAAADI. CDR3 length: 13 amino acids. The DNA for the CDR3 is TGCGCCAGCAGTGAGTTCGGCGGACTGGAGCAGTTCTTC. This translates into CASSEFGGLEQFF.

This clone is a singleton in its sample. This CDR3 reads CASSTGQGASYNEQFF. CDR3 bases: TGTGCCAGCAGCACGGGACAGGGGGCCTCCTACAATGAGCAGTTCTTC. The V call is TRBV9, the J call TRBJ2-1, with TRBD1 matching over 12 bases. The CDR3 runs to 16 residues. Germline V gives CDR1 SGDLS, CDR2 YYNGEE. The junction had 2 bases not matched to a gene; V was cut back by 4 bases and J by 0 bases.

The chain is built from TRBV7-6 and TRBJ1-3, with 8 nucleotides matching TRBD1. This CDR3 is built from 16 residues. Germline V gene sequence: CDR1 SGHVS, CDR2 FNYEAQ. V gave up 5 bases and J gave up 0 bases; unmatched junction bases: 6. CDR3 coding DNA: TGTGCCAGCAGCCTCGGACAGGGTCGCTCTGGAAACACCATATATTTT. Its protein product is CASSLGQGRSGNTIYF.

The V gene is TRBV19, the J gene TRBJ2-1, with D uncertain. The CDR3 consists of 14 residues. Germline CDR1 is LNHDA and CDR2 is SQIVND (reference sequence). V was clipped by 1 base and J by 2 bases, with 6 bases between them. CDR3 in amino acids: CASSIGQAYNEQFF. The CDR3 nucleotides are TGTGCCAGTAGTATAGGGCAGGCCTACAATGAGCAGTTCTTC. The full variable domain, rest sourced from reference TRBV19 and TRBJ2-1, is DGGITQSPKYLFRKEGQNVTLSCEQNLNHDAMYWYRQDPGQGLRLIYYSQIVNDFQKGDIAEGYSVSREKKESFPLTVTSAQKNPTAFYLCASSIGQAYNEQFFGPGTRLTVL.

This chain links TRBV2 with TRBJ1-1, with 7 positions matching TRBD1. Germline V gives CDR1 SNHLY, CDR2 FYNNEI. V dropped 7 bases and J dropped 5; count of bases not matched to a gene: 10. The CDR3 length is 14 residues. The CDR3 sequence is CASTRQGVQTEAFF. The CDR3, as DNA: TGTGCCAGCACTAGGCAGGGGGTACAGACTGAAGCTTTCTTT.

This sequence joins TRBV5-6 and TRBJ2-5, with 7 nucleotides matching TRBD2. Losses at the gene ends were 4 bases for V and 1 base for J; bases not matched to a gene: 4. The germline gives CDR1 SGHDT, CDR2 YYEEEE. This CDR3 contains 14 residues. CDR3 region: CASSPGGFQETQYF. The CDR3 bases are TGTGCCAGCAGCCCGGGAGGCTTCCAAGAGACCCAGTACTTC. Full variable domain (rest looked up from reference TRBV5-6 and TRBJ2-5): DAGVTQSPTHLIKTRGQQVTLRCSPKSGHDTVSWYQQALGQGPQFIFQYYEEEERQRGNFPDRFSGHQFPNYSSELNVNALLLGDSALYLCASSPGGFQETQYFGPGTRLLVL.

The gene calls are TRBV6-6 and TRBJ2-5; TRBD2 matches 14 bases. The CDR3 is 16 residues long. The V segment lost 7 bases and the J segment 5 bases; nucleotides outside the gene matches: 9. Germline V gene lookup returns CDR1 MNHNY and CDR2 SVGAGI (reference sequence). The CDR3, as DNA: TGTGCCAGCACCCAGGGGACTAGCGGGGGCGGGGAGACCCAGTACTTC. It translates to CASTQGTSGGGETQYF.

The chain has TRBV6-6 and TRBJ1-2, with 8 positions matching TRBD1. Losses at the gene ends were 6 bases for V and 3 bases for J; bases not matched to a gene: 6. Looked up from germline, CDR1 is MNHNY and CDR2 is SVGAGI (reference sequence). The CDR3 is 14 amino acids. The CDR3 DNA reads TGTGCCAGCAGGGATCCGGGACAGGACTATGGCTACACCTTC. Its protein product is CASRDPGQDYGYTF.

The chain combines TRBV3-1 (or the pseudogene TRBV3-2) with TRBJ1-1; perhaps TRBD1 as D (5 bases). V gave up 2 bases and J gave up 8 bases, with 18 bases separating them. The germline gives CDR1 LGHDT, CDR2 YNNKEL (reference sequence). CDR3 length: 15 residues. CDR3 amino acids: CASSQLLTGYREAFF. CDR3 bases: TGTGCCAGCAGCCAACTGTTAACAGGATATAGGGAAGCTTTCTTT.

The rearrangement joins TRBV6-5 to TRBJ1-1, with 8 bases that match TRBD1. This CDR3 region has 15 residues. Trimming took 9 bases from V and 7 from J; bases not matched to a gene: 16. Germline values: CDR1 MNHEY, CDR2 SVGAGI. CDR3 bases: TGTGCCAGTACCTCCAGTCAGGGGGCGACTGGTGAAGCTTTCTTT. It specifies CASTSSQGATGEAFF.

The chain uses TRBV9 and TRBJ1-2, with 9 bases matching TRBD1. CDR1 is SGDLS and CDR2 is YYNGEE in the germline V gene. The CDR3 length is 13 residues. Trimming cost V 3 bases and J 8 bases; bases outside gene matches: 5. The CDR3 DNA is TGTGCCAGCAGCGACCGGGACAGGGACGGCTACACCTTC. This translates into CASSDRDRDGYTF.

This rearrangement joins TRBV12-3 or TRBV12-4 to TRBJ1-2, with TRBD1 as a possible D gene (5 bases). Trimming left V 6 bases short and J 4 bases short, with 9 bases between. The length of the CDR3 is 12 residues. In nucleotides, the CDR3 is TGTGCCAGCAGGACCGGGGGCTATGGCTACACCTTC. This translates into CASRTGGYGYTF.

The gene calls are TRBV24-1 and TRBJ1-6; D might be TRBD1 (5 bases). V gave up 5 bases and J gave up 9 bases, with 10 bases separating them. In germline, CDR1 is KGHDR, CDR2 SFDVKD. The CDR3 has 13 amino acids. This CDR3 reads CATSGGGGSPLHF. The CDR3 DNA reads as TGTGCCACCAGTGGGGGCGGGGGTTCACCCCTCCACTTT.

The rearrangement links TRBV7-2 to TRBJ1-5; D unresolved. CDR1 SGHTA and CDR2 FQGNSA come from the germline V gene. Deletions cut 4 bases from V and 0 bases from J, with 13 bases between. This CDR3 region has 16 residues. The CDR3: CASSSSGIISNQPQHF. For the CDR3, the DNA is TGTGCCAGCAGCTCCTCAGGCATTATTAGCAATCAGCCCCAGCATTTT.

J is TRBJ2-1 and V is TRBV5-1, with a possible D match to TRBD1 (5 bases). Per germline, CDR1 SGHRS and CDR2 YFSETQ. The germline V and J ends were trimmed by 0 bases and 5 bases, with 12 bases remaining between them. The CDR3 loop spans 15 amino acids. The CDR3 DNA sequence: TGCGCCAGCAGCTTGGACAGGTTAGCCAACAATGAGCAGTTCTTC. This codes for CASSLDRLANNEQFF.

The chain has TRBV5-5 and TRBJ2-5, with 10 bases aligning to TRBD1. The CDR3 spans 16 residues. V lost 2 bases and J lost 4; bases outside the gene matches: 8. Germline loops: CDR1 SGHKS, CDR2 YYEKEE (reference sequence). CDR3 residues: CASSFGSTGGAETQYF. The CDR3 DNA follows: TGTGCCAGCAGCTTCGGCTCGACAGGGGGCGCAGAGACCCAGTACTTC. Full variable domain (missing parts from reference TRBV5-5 and TRBJ2-5): DAGVTQSPTHLIKTRGQQVTLRCSPISGHKSVSWYQQVLGQGPQFIFQYYEKEERGRGNFPDRFSARQFPNYSSELNVNALLLGDSALYLCASSFGSTGGAETQYFGPGTRLLVL.

The chain recombines TRBV4-1 with TRBJ2-1; 10 bases are a match to TRBD2. Losses at the gene ends were 2 bases for V and 5 bases for J; bases not matched to a gene: 12. The CDR3 spans 18 residues. Germline values: CDR1 MGHRA, CDR2 YSYEKL. CDR3 amino acids: CASSQQPSGGSTHNEQFF. CDR3 bases: TGCGCCAGCAGCCAACAACCTAGCGGGGGCTCTACTCACAATGAGCAGTTCTTC.

Points on this clone: At one boundary the junction diverges from the germline segment, which might be a read error. The J gene is TRBJ2-3, the V gene TRBV7-8; 12 bases match TRBD1. Germline loops: CDR1 SGHVS, CDR2 FQNEAQ. The CDR3 has 15 residues. The CDR3 DNA reads TGTGCCAGCAGCTCCGGGACAGGGGGCACATATACGCAGTATTTT. This sequence encodes CASSSGTGGTYTQYF.

This clone was counted once. A read error may account for a junction end that differs from germline. The chain joins TRBV6-2 or TRBV6-3 to TRBJ1-1, with 8 bases fitting TRBD1. CDR3 length: 14 amino acids. From germline, CDR1 is MNHEY and CDR2 SVGEGT. The CDR3 region has the DNA TGTGCCAGCAGTTACTCGCCCGGACAGGGTGCAGAGCCCTTT. This sequence encodes CASSYSPGQGAEPF.